This T cell receptor beta chain was obtained from a study of T-cell memory formation after mild COVID-19. The CDR3 runs 12 residues. From germline, CDR1 is SQVTM and CDR2 ANQGSEA. J was trimmed by 9 bases and V by 7 bases; bases with no gene match: 10. TCRdb passed the 5' RACE reads through MiXCR, listing each CDR3 protein once. The sample carries nearly 250,000 distinct CDR3 sequences, approximately 15% recorded once. Input material: PBMCs or a T cell subset sorted from them (not recorded which). V is TRBV29-1 and J is TRBJ1-2; 8 bases are shared with TRBD1. The receptor was derived from an adult woman who had mild COVID-19 (a few samples of this study predate the infection). Cell type and time point are not known. CDR3 loop: CSARTGRVRYTF. The CDR3 region has the DNA TGCAGCGCCAGGACAGGGAGGGTTCGCTACACCTTC.